These T cell receptor beta chains were read from a single sample in a study of T cell responses to AZD1222 COVID-19 vaccine. Generated by immunoSEQ multiplex PCR, the TCRdb table keeps only in-frame clones and is missing some. The top ten clones hold over 3.5% of a sample with roughly 150,000 clones, 70% to 90% of them seen once. Sequenced material: peripheral blood, taken on day 0 of AZD1222 vaccination. Receptor source: an adult in good health. The CDR3 runs from the conserved cysteine through the conserved F or W. A D gene is named only where the DNA matches it firmly. The size of a clone is reported for some rows only, either as once, few or many, or as a class for expanded clones.

TRBV7-3	.	.	TRBJ1-3	CASSLHSGNTIYF	TGTGCCAGCAGCTTACACTCTGGAAACACCATATATTTT
TRBV28	TRBD1	once	TRBJ2-7	CASTPRLGTGSHEQYF	TGTGCCAGCACCCCCCGGCTGGGGACAGGGTCCCACGAGCAGTACTTC
TRBV2	.	.	TRBJ2-7	CASNSNRYEQYF	TGTGCCAGCAATTCAAACCGGTACGAGCAGTACTTC
TRBV5-4	.	once	TRBJ1-2	CASSLAVHSGSSYTF	TGTGCCAGCAGCTTAGCGGTACACTCGGGCTCAAGCTACACCTTC
TRBV10-1	.	.	TRBJ1-3	CASSESNWDIGNTIYF	TGCGCCAGCAGTGAGTCGAATTGGGACATCGGAAACACCATATATTTT
TRBV5-6	.	.	TRBJ1-3	CASSPVDSMGNTIYF	TGTGCCAGCAGTCCGGTCGACAGTATGGGAAACACCATATATTTT
TRBV18	TRBD2	.	TRBJ2-1	CASSPGGAGGPGNEQFF	TGTGCCAGCTCACCTGGGGGCGCGGGAGGCCCGGGGAATGAGCAGTTCTTC
TRBV5-4	.	.	TRBJ1-1	CATRQMDRNTEAFF	TGTGCCACCAGACAAATGGACAGGAACACTGAAGCTTTCTTT
TRBV28	.	.	TRBJ2-5	CASSFRRTQETQYF	TGTGCCAGCAGTTTCCGGCGGACCCAAGAGACCCAGTACTTC
TRBV6-5	TRBD1	.	TRBJ2-5	CASSYSSQGATTQYF	TGTGCCAGCTCATACTCGAGCCAGGGGGCCACGACCCAGTACTTC